Following are 10 T cell receptor beta chains from one sample sequenced in a study of blood T cell repertoires in COVID-19. Measured with immunoSEQ multiplex PCR; TCRdb has only the in-frame clones, and not every one. The sample yields approximately 21,000 clones, 70% to 90% seen once. Source material: peripheral blood. These receptor sequences come from a human donor with acute or convalescent COVID-19. The donor label of this sample is uncertain.

This chain links TRBV7-6 with TRBJ2-2; D gene unclear. Deletions cut 5 bases from V and 3 bases from J, with 10 bases between. The germline V gene has CDR1 SGHVS and CDR2 FNYEAQ. The CDR3 extends over 14 amino acids. The CDR3 spells CASSRGQDTGELFF. The CDR3 DNA reads TGTGCCAGCAGCCGTGGCCAAGACACCGGGGAGCTGTTTTTT.

This chain uses TRBV6-1 with TRBJ2-7; weak D call: TRBD1 (7 bases). Germline lookup yields CDR1 MNHNS and CDR2 SASEGT. Trimming took off 0 bases at V and 3 bases at J, with 12 bases between the two ends. The CDR3 spans 15 residues. CDR3 sequence: CASSEAEGAHYEQYF. CDR3 nucleotides: TGTGCCAGCAGTGAAGCGGAGGGGGCCCACTACGAGCAGTACTTC.

V gene TRBV7-2 combines with J gene TRBJ1-3, with D unclear. CDR3 length: 15 amino acids. Between the trimmed V and J ends, which lost 5 bases and 2 bases, there was a span of 13 bases. CDR1 and CDR2 from the germline V gene are SGHTA and FQGNSA. The CDR3 is CASSPGSSAGNTIYF. Here the CDR3 DNA reads TGTGCCAGCAGCCCGGGTTCGTCCGCTGGAAACACCATATATTTT.

The chain employs TRBV19 and TRBJ1-2; TRBD1 is a possible D gene (6 bases). Looked up from germline, CDR1 is LNHDA and CDR2 is SQIVND (reference sequence). V lost 6 bases to trimming and J lost 7 bases, with 15 bases between them. The CDR3 consists of 13 residues. This CDR3 reads CASRTQGTSGYTF. The CDR3 DNA sequence: TGTGCCAGTAGGACACAGGGTACGAGTGGCTACACCTTC.

This sequence joins TRBV4-2 and TRBJ2-5; D perhaps matches TRBD1 (6 bases). Germline CDR1 LGHNA, CDR2 YNFKEQ. The CDR3 is 15 amino acids. V was cut by 0 bases and J by 1 base, with 9 bases left in between. DNA of the CDR3: TGTGCCAGCAGCCAAGATCCAGGGGCCCAAGAGACCCAGTACTTC. Its translation is CASSQDPGAQETQYF.

J is TRBJ1-4 and V is TRBV9; a possible D gene is TRBD1 (5 bases). Trimming took off 4 bases at V and 8 bases at J, with 18 bases between the two ends. The CDR3 is 15 amino acids. Germline V CDR1 and CDR2: SGDLS, YYNGEE. Here the CDR3 DNA reads TGTGCCAGCAGCCCCCGGGGGGTGACGACAGAAAAACTGTTTTTT. As protein: CASSPRGVTTEKLFF.

The chain carries TRBV11-2 and TRBJ2-7; D gene unclear. With 5 bases removed from V and 1 base from J, the gap between germline ends came to 3 bases. Germline V lookup: CDR1 SGHAT, CDR2 FQNNGV. The length of the CDR3 is 11 residues. CDR3 sequence: CASSPSYEQYF. CDR3 nucleotides: TGTGCCAGCAGCCCATCCTACGAGCAGTACTTC.

This clone was seen a handful of times. V gene TRBV27 combines with J gene TRBJ2-3; 8 nucleotides line up with TRBD1. The trim removed 8 bases at V and 2 bases at J, leaving 9 bases unmatched. Germline-derived CDR1 and CDR2 are MNHEY and SMNVEV (reference sequence). This CDR3 spans 15 amino acids. The CDR3: CASRAGTGVTDTQYF. The CDR3 nucleotides are TGTGCCAGCCGAGCCGGGACAGGCGTCACAGATACGCAGTATTTT.

CDR3 coding DNA: TGTGCCAGCAGCTTGCGACTAGCGGAACTCAATGAGCAGTTCTTC. Translation gives CASSLRLAELNEQFF. The V and J genes are TRBV7-2 and TRBJ2-1, with 9 nucleotides matching TRBD2. The V and J ends lost 3 bases and 6 bases, in that order; junction bases with no gene match: 6. CDR3 size: 15 residues. Looked up from germline, CDR1 is SGHTA and CDR2 is FQGNSA.

There are a few counts of this clone. V gene TRBV18 combines with J gene TRBJ1-5; D is unresolved. Trimming left V 4 bases short and J 6 bases short, with 13 bases between. There are 14 residues in the CDR3. Germline CDR1 is KGHSH and CDR2 is LQKENI. CDR3 sequence reads: CASSQQERGQPQHF. The CDR3 coding sequence is TGTGCCAGCTCACAACAAGAACGGGGTCAGCCCCAGCATTTT.